This T cell receptor (beta chain) was sequenced for a study of cytomegalovirus exposure and HLA in healthy donors (dated by TCRdb to about 2017). The study in broad terms: An earlier analysis of about 530 of the donors reported approximately 280 Gb of sequence data and 117 million unique TCR beta sequences obtained from approximately 180 million T cells. Roughly 300 gigabases of sequencing data and 78 million or so unique TCR sequences were included in an early release covering roughly 600 HLA-typed donors. Among the approximately 430 genotyped donors, approximately 76% belonged to the genetic ancestry cluster associated with self-reported Caucasian donors. The aim of the study was to test whether cataloging public T cell receptors could identify signatures of past pathogen exposure. The study profiled the T cell repertoires of hundreds of subjects by immunosequencing and related them to cytomegalovirus serostatus. Besides the first cohort of some 670 subjects, a separate validation cohort made up of 90 to 150 different subjects was used. To predict cytomegalovirus infection status, the study brought together high-throughput TCR immunosequencing, statistical association of individual TCRs with disease status, and machine learning. A later analysis re-analyzed previously published TCR beta repertoires from 650 to 800 donors and added high-resolution HLA genotyping to study TCR occurrence patterns. Rather than using new phenotypic data, the later analysis identified candidate immune exposures from TCR beta sequences and from how often those sequences occurred across donors. An earlier analysis of approximately 630 of the donors applied high-throughput TCR beta sequencing to assess whether each TCR beta V gene segment acted as functional or pseudogenic. Donor age, sex, ethnicity and CMV serostatus were compiled together with the repertoire data. Genome-wide SNP genotypes for about 60% of the roughly 670 donors were used in a later genetic analysis, which treated that subset as a discovery cohort. Every repertoire in the discovery cohort had been generated on one and the same sequencing platform. HLA typing included class I and class II loci at four-digit resolution. Typing coverage differed by locus: A, B, C, DRB1 and DQB1 were typed in roughly 629-640 donors, DQA1 in approximately 520, DPA1 in some 570, and DPB1 in just under 490. Roughly 5 DR-DQ haplotypes were treated as single units for association and clustering because of strong linkage in the cohort. Among some 400 genotyped donors of the cohort, an average of around 240,000 unique TCR beta nucleotide sequences were sequenced per donor, roughly 20% of them non-productive. Points the paper makes about the study in general: While some public TCRs were present in many individuals, most TCR sequences turned up only very rarely across donors. Several of the top co-occurrence clusters appeared to be linked to parvovirus B19, influenza, CMV and Epstein-Barr virus, according to a later analysis. Presence/absence analyses assumed roughly uniform sequencing depth across donors, an assumption that may not hold. A further reported finding was that TCR beta sequences accurately predicted the HLA-A and HLA-B alleles for most subjects in the first cohort. In this cohort, only TCR beta chains were sequenced, and detectable features were limited by the absence of alpha or paired-chain data. Compared with equally common non-associated chains, HLA-associated TCR beta chains in a later analysis were more clonally expanded and had lower generation probabilities. The sequencing pipeline was judged likely to have produced a cluster of highly shared sequence variants as a technical artifact. In a later analysis, TCR association rates were found to vary across HLA loci, with the most associated TCRs seen for DRB1 alleles and the fewest for HLA-C alleles. A few of the identified cytomegalovirus-associated TCR beta chains were confirmed in vitro to be specific for cytomegalovirus antigens. Some IMGT-functional V segments, including TRBV6-2 and TRBV6-3, could not be distinguished by the 87-base-pair reads and were therefore excluded. The classifier was reported to diagnose cytomegalovirus status with high specificity and sensitivity in both the original cohort and the validation cohort. V-gene and J-gene trimming of TCR beta chains was associated with a missense DCLRE1C variant in a later genetic analysis, and the association was replicated in an independent cohort. HLA typing was unavailable for some donors at each locus, so association tests used only the typed subset. Compared with the 666-donor mean, donors in an Asian-associated ancestry cluster had fewer N-insertions in productive TCRs, according to a later genetic analysis. Assigning TCR associations to individual alleles was difficult when HLA alleles, especially DR and DQ, strongly co-occurred. Linkage disequilibrium might explain the correlated functional status among segregating V segments, but an unknown experimental factor could not be ruled out. The earlier analysis of around 600 of the donors excluded fewer than 20 rarely observed V segments, including chromosome 9 orphons, because counts were too low. Immune exposure information for the cohort was limited to CMV serostatus. In an earlier analysis of about 540 of the donors, most TCR beta V segments were observed in productive rearrangements about 90% or about 30% of the time, broadly matching IMGT annotations. It was suggested by the authors that the approach could potentially be generalized to other disease states and immunological phenotypes. A total of 150 to 200 TCR beta chains were listed by the study as associated with cytomegalovirus. A later analysis found that most CMV-associated TCR beta chains appeared HLA-restricted, with HLA associations seemingly driven largely by CMV exposure. In a later analysis, some 18,000 TCR beta sequences were associated with specific HLA alleles at a false discovery rate of 0.05.

For this clone: There is no known antigen for this receptor. It has no much larger one-base neighbor in the sample; base qualities were not kept.

The cohort was made up of roughly 670 healthy bone marrow donors. At the time of sampling, all cohort members were nominally healthy, though unrecorded immune exposures were likely present. The donor tested CMV seronegative, placing the donor among the 350 or so seronegative members of the cohort. A peripheral blood sample was provided by each donor, and peripheral blood mononuclear cells were used for TCR beta sequencing. The Qiagen DNeasy Blood Extraction Kit was used to extract genomic DNA from the blood cell samples. Libraries were constructed by the immunoSEQ multiplex PCR assay. For the multiplex PCR, a mixture combining 60 forward primers for TCR Vbeta segments and 13 reverse primers for TCR Jbeta segments was used. The CDR3 region of rearranged TCR beta genes was amplified from genomic DNA by a multiplex PCR assay. The Illumina HiSeq System was used to sequence the amplified TCR beta libraries as 87-base-pair reads. Per the source publication's procedure: A later analysis counted about 82 million unique TCR beta chains across the 600 to 850 repertoires, and some 11 million of these chains were shared by at least two donors. Raw reads were error-corrected and collapsed into unique sequences by a nearest-neighbor algorithm in which closely related sequences were merged to remove PCR and sequencing errors. V, D and J gene segments were assigned by aligning CDR3 sequences to IMGT reference sequences. Each retained sequence needed at least a six-nucleotide match to both a V gene segment and a J gene segment. A rearrangement was called productive if the CDR3 had no stop codons and remained in frame with V and J, and every other rearrangement was called non-productive. Following IMGT convention, CDR3 was defined as the stretch from the second conserved V-encoded cysteine up to the conserved J-encoded phenylalanine. The earlier analysis of a few hundred of the donors excluded any sequence lacking an unambiguous match to a single V gene segment. In an earlier analysis of 587 of the donors, a V segment was called functional when productive rearrangements were above 56.7%, and segregating when the standard deviation between donors exceeded 5%. To diagnose cytomegalovirus status from the catalog of TCR beta chain sequences, a statistical classification framework was built. In a later analysis, V and J genes were assigned by comparing TCR nucleotide sequences against IMGT/GENE-DB human TR gene sequences. Using the TCRdist pipeline, a later analysis assigned CDR3 sequences along with most-parsimonious VDJ recombination scenarios. In a later analysis, each TCR beta chain was defined by its CDR3 amino acid sequence together with its V-gene family, and reads without a unique V-gene family were excluded. As a way to deal with suspected cross-contamination and a sequencing artifact, a later analysis dropped 450 to 700 nucleotide sequences that were highly shared and had low generation probability. In a later analysis, a clonal expansion index for each public chain was calculated from normalized within-repertoire ranks of inferred template counts. Generation probabilities in a later analysis came from a VDJ recombination model fitted to out-of-frame rearrangements, and those results were checked against IGoR. In a later analysis, TCR-TCR, TCR-HLA and TCR-CMV co-occurrence was scored with hypergeometric tests, and a repertoire-size bias correction was applied to TCR pairs. False discovery rates were estimated in a later analysis by permuting HLA or CMV assignments 20 times. In a later analysis, co-occurring TCRs were grouped using DBSCAN, with TCRdist sequence similarity added in when clustering inside HLA-allele-positive subsets. Repertoires with fewer than 30,000 or more than 120,000 public chains, plus five repertoires with anomalous nucleotide sharing, were excluded from co-occurrence clustering. This immuneACCESS table, as held by TCRdb, lists in-frame sequences with V and J called but not all clones. Of the missing ones, under half trace to an unresolved V gene in checked studies; the others have no known cause. The DNA gave D and trimming, while V, J and clone size come from that table. For this sample there are some 180,000 clones; roughly 74% appear just once. The biggest ten clones account for approximately 2.6% of the sample.

Germline trimming: 3 bases from V, 4 bases from J; junction bases outside gene matches: 6. CDR1 MDHEN and CDR2 SYDVKM were looked up in the germline V gene. The CDR3 has 16 amino acids, counting the end cysteine and phenylalanine. Just CDR3 DNA is preserved here, 48 bases in frame from base 1. This receptor was obtained from a female donor in good health and CMV-seronegative. Sequenced: PBMCs. The chain joins TRBV28 to TRBJ2-2, with 9 middle bases fitting TRBD2. The CDR3 reads as follows: CASSFLSSGSTGELFF. The DNA sequence is TGTGCCAGCAGTTTTCTCAGTAGCGGGAGCACCGGGGAGCTGTTTTTT.